The clone carrying this TCR beta chain occurred a few times. The antigen remains unidentified. The sample is drawn from a study of shared clonotypes between healthy human individuals. Sorted-subset replicate PCR reactions contained approximately 190 ng DNA, corresponding to approximately 30,000 T cell genomes. Original methodology: Junction-only immunoSEQ sequences carried no quality scores, so filtering differed. Some clones are missing from TCRdb's copy, which holds only in-frame ones; the method was immunoSEQ multiplex PCR. V and J calls plus clone size are reproduced from that table; the DNA served to infer D and trimming. The data hold 1,100,000 or so clones, with around 78% observed a single time. CD45RA-negative memory and CD45RA+ naive subsets were split from the CD4+ cells. Study-wide findings and caveats: Represented diversity, genetic and exposure-history alike, was limited by few donors.

Looked up from germline, CDR1 is MNHEY and CDR2 is SVGAGI. Between the trimmed V and J ends, which lost 2 bases and 4 bases, there was a span of 11 bases. The CDR3 runs to 15 residues. This chain uses TRBV6-5 with TRBJ2-2, with a tentative D call TRBD1 (6 bases). The sequenced sample consisted of memory CD4+ T cells from PBMCs. Documented subset: CD45RA-negative fraction. The receptor comes from a man aged 18 to 30 in good health. Some clones in this sample may be carry-over from other donors' samples. The CDR3 DNA follows: TGTGCCAGCAGTTACGGGCAGGGGCCCACCGGGGAGCTGTTTTTT. Translated: CASSYGQGPTGELFF.